This T cell receptor (beta chain) originates from a study of cytomegalovirus exposure and HLA in healthy donors. A multiplex PCR was run with 60 Vbeta primers and 13 Jbeta primers. The repertoire was sequenced with immunoSEQ multiplex PCR; TCRdb's copy has only in-frame clones and lacks some. The top ten hold roughly 3.9% of the sample, which has nearly 110,000 clones, 77% seen once. General study findings and limits: According to an earlier analysis, most TCR beta V segments yielded productive rearrangements about 90% or about 30% of the time. A link between a missense DCLRE1C variant and TCR beta V- and J-gene trimming emerged from a later analysis. The listing of 160 or so TCR beta chains classed them as cytomegalovirus-associated.

Germline CDR1 reads MNHNS; CDR2 reads SASEGT. With 1 base removed from V and 4 bases from J, the gap between germline ends came to 12 bases. This CDR3 is built from 15 residues. On this clone: Its antigen is as yet unknown.

The V gene is TRBV6-1, the J gene TRBJ2-3, with D perhaps TRBD2 (6 bases). The specimen sequenced was PBMCs. The sequence was collected from a male donor in good health and CMV-seronegative. The CDR3 loop is CASSEGVGGADTQYF. Written as DNA, the CDR3 is TGTGCCAGCAGTGAAGGGGTGGGAGGCGCAGATACGCAGTATTTT.